The rows below give T cell receptor beta chains drawn from one sample of a study of cytomegalovirus exposure and HLA in healthy donors. The data were produced by immunoSEQ multiplex PCR, yet TCRdb's version contains in-frame clones alone and is incomplete. Here the sample spans around 64,000 clones, around 64% being singletons. The sample consisted of PBMCs. These receptors all come from a woman between 50 and 59 years old in good health and CMV-seronegative. The CDR3 runs from the conserved cysteine through the conserved F or W. The D gene is left open where the match is weak. Some rows have no size entry. The others give once, few or many, or a class for an expanded clone.

>TRBV2|TRBJ2-1|11|-|-
CATSRRNEQFF
TGTGCCACTAGCAGAAGGAATGAGCAGTTCTTC
>TRBV5-1|TRBJ1-4|13|once|-
CASSSATNEKLFF
TGCGCCAGCAGCTCGGCAACTAATGAAAAACTGTTTTTT
>TRBV28|TRBJ1-1|15|once|-
CASRPPDSMNTEAFF
TGTGCCAGCAGGCCCCCCGACAGCATGAACACTGAAGCTTTCTTT
>TRBV6-5|TRBJ2-7|14|-|-
CASSFTLEGTEQYF
TGTGCCAGCAGTTTTACCCTTGAGGGCACCGAGCAGTACTTC
>TRBV5-4|TRBJ2-7|15|-|TRBD1
CASSFGRGSLYEQYF
TGTGCCAGCAGCTTCGGCAGGGGGTCATTGTACGAGCAGTACTTC
>TRBV2|TRBJ1-4|16|-|TRBD1
CASKTQDRATNEKLFF
TGTGCCAGCAAAACTCAGGACAGGGCAACTAATGAAAAACTGTTTTTT
>TRBV30|TRBJ2-7|12|-|-
CAWSWSSYEQYF
TGTGCCTGGAGTTGGAGCTCCTACGAGCAGTACTTC
>TRBV19|TRBJ2-7|15|medium-sized|TRBD2
CASSILGGEAYEQYF
TGTGCCAGTAGTATTTTGGGAGGGGAGGCCTACGAGCAGTACTTC
>TRBV6-5|TRBJ1-2|14|-|TRBD1
CASSLPGQGYGYTF
TGTGCCAGCAGTTTACCGGGACAGGGGTATGGCTACACCTTC
>TRBV5-8|TRBJ2-7|16|few|TRBD2
CASSPKASGSLNEQYF
TGTGCCAGCAGCCCCAAAGCTAGCGGGAGTCTCAACGAGCAGTACTTC
>TRBV6-4|TRBJ1-2|13|few|TRBD1
CASSDSTGGGYTF
TGTGCCAGCAGTGACTCGACAGGGGGCGGCTACACCTTC
>TRBV18|TRBJ2-6|15|-|-
CASSPAGSGANVLTF
TGTGCCAGCTCACCAGCGGGGTCCGGGGCCAACGTCCTGACTTTC
>TRBV4-2|TRBJ2-7|13|-|TRBD2
CASSRLAGEPAYF
TGTGCCAGCAGCCGACTAGCGGGAGAGCCGGCGTACTTC
>TRBV29-1|TRBJ1-4|15|-|-
CSVVWSGGSREKLFF
TGCAGCGTTGTATGGTCCGGGGGGAGTCGCGAAAAACTGTTTTTT
>TRBV7-2|TRBJ2-3|12|-|-
CASSYSSDTQYF
TGTGCCAGCAGCTACTCGTCAGATACGCAGTATTTT
>TRBV19|TRBJ2-1|13|-|-
CASSIDPDNEQFF
TGTGCCAGTAGTATAGATCCTGACAATGAGCAGTTCTTC
>TRBV9|TRBJ2-3|14|-|-
CASSADTHTDTQYF
TGTGCCAGCAGCGCGGACACCCACACAGATACGCAGTATTTT
>TRBV6-5|TRBJ2-1|15|-|TRBD2
CASRQAGLSYNEQFF
TGTGCCAGCAGACAAGCGGGACTTTCCTACAATGAGCAGTTCTTC
>TRBV11-3|TRBJ1-5|19|-|-
CASSSKGLKGRGSNQPQHF
TGTGCCAGCAGCTCCAAAGGCCTAAAGGGGCGCGGTAGCAATCAGCCCCAGCATTTT
>TRBV7-9|TRBJ2-1|12|few|-
CASSVSLGEQFF
TGTGCCAGCAGCGTTAGCTTGGGTGAGCAGTTCTTC
>TRBV27|TRBJ1-3|15|-|-
CASSLSWGRGNTIYF
TGTGCCAGCAGTTTATCGTGGGGGCGAGGAAACACCATATATTTT
>TRBV19|TRBJ2-7|15|medium-sized|TRBD2
CASSPGGGRAYEQYF
TGTGCCAGTAGCCCGGGAGGCGGGAGGGCTTACGAGCAGTACTTC
>TRBV27|TRBJ1-5|14|-|TRBD1
CASRNRGLNQPQHF
TGTGCCAGCAGAAACAGGGGGCTAAATCAGCCCCAGCATTTT
>TRBV29-1|TRBJ2-5|13|-|TRBD1
CSVATGDGKTQYF
TGCAGCGTTGCTACAGGGGACGGGAAGACCCAGTACTTC
>TRBV5-4|TRBJ1-4|16|-|-
CASSLEGASTNEKLFF
TGTGCCAGCAGCTTGGAAGGGGCCTCAACTAATGAAAAACTGTTTTTT
>TRBV18|TRBJ2-5|14|-|-
CASSLGLNQETQYF
TGTGCCAGCTCACTCGGACTAAATCAAGAGACCCAGTACTTC
>TRBV9|TRBJ2-1|15|-|TRBD2
CASSEREGPRNEQFF
TGTGCCAGCAGCGAGCGGGAGGGCCCACGCAATGAGCAGTTCTTC
>TRBV5-6|TRBJ1-2|13|-|-
CASSFTEDYGYTF
TGTGCCAGCAGCTTTACGGAGGACTATGGCTACACCTTC
>TRBV5-1|TRBJ1-5|15|-|-
CASSLGGGYNQPQHF
TGCGCCAGCAGCTTAGGGGGAGGGTACAATCAGCCCCAGCATTTT
>TRBV4-1|TRBJ2-3|14|-|-
CASSQDASTDTQYF
TGCGCCAGCAGCCAAGATGCGAGTACAGATACGCAGTATTTT
>TRBV4-1|TRBJ2-2|15|-|TRBD2
CASSQGRGSTGELFF
TGCGCCAGCAGCCAAGGACGCGGGAGCACCGGGGAGCTGTTTTTT
>TRBV19|TRBJ2-7|15|-|TRBD1
CASSPRTGLIPEQYF
TGTGCCAGTAGTCCTCGGACAGGGTTGATTCCCGAGCAGTACTTC
>TRBV10-3|TRBJ2-7|12|few|-
CAIRDYDYEQYF
TGTGCCATCAGGGACTACGATTACGAGCAGTACTTC
>TRBV4-3|TRBJ2-3|17|-|TRBD2
CASSQDLGGGGPLAQYF
TGCGCCAGCAGCCAAGACCTCGGGGGGGGAGGCCCCCTAGCGCAGTATTTT
>TRBV7-9|TRBJ2-7|13|few|TRBD2
CASGSGRAYEQYF
TGTGCCAGCGGGAGCGGGAGGGCCTACGAGCAGTACTTC
>TRBV5-4|TRBJ2-3|13|few|-
CASLASGTDTQYF
TGTGCCAGCCTGGCTAGCGGCACAGATACGCAGTATTTT
>TRBV7-3|TRBJ1-5|13|-|-
CASSLSGAQPQHF
TGTGCCAGCAGCTTAAGTGGGGCCCAGCCCCAGCATTTT
>TRBV28|TRBJ2-1|15|-|TRBD2
CAIFPLAGGIGVQFF
TGTGCCATCTTTCCTCTAGCGGGGGGCATAGGTGTGCAGTTCTTC
>TRBV7-2|TRBJ1-1|14|many|TRBD1
CASSTTGGDTEAFF
TGTGCCAGCAGCACCACAGGGGGGGACACTGAAGCTTTCTTT
>TRBV25-1|TRBJ1-2|13|-|TRBD1
CASSGGTVYGYTF
TGTGCCAGCAGTGGCGGGACAGTCTATGGCTACACCTTC
>TRBV29-1|TRBJ2-3|12|-|-
CSVGRLGDTQYF
TGCAGCGTGGGCAGGCTTGGAGATACGCAGTATTTT
>TRBV7-3|TRBJ2-1|15|-|-
CASSQTGSSYNEQFF
TGTGCCAGCAGCCAAACCGGGAGCTCCTACAATGAGCAGTTCTTC
>TRBV4-1|TRBJ2-7|16|-|TRBD2
CASSRSGLAGEAEQYF
TGCGCCAGCAGCCGTTCTGGACTAGCGGGAGAGGCCGAGCAGTACTTC
>TRBV7-3|TRBJ2-1|16|-|-
CASSPDMGSSYNEQFF
TGTGCCAGCAGTCCAGATATGGGGAGCTCCTACAATGAGCAGTTCTTC
>TRBV4-3|TRBJ2-5|17|-|TRBD2
CASSQAVAGGGGETQYF
TGCGCCAGCAGCCAAGCCGTGGCGGGAGGGGGAGGAGAGACCCAGTACTTC
>TRBV5-6|TRBJ2-1|16|-|-
CASSSILSGAYNEQFF
TGTGCCAGCAGCTCAATTCTTAGCGGCGCATACAATGAGCAGTTCTTC
>TRBV5-5|TRBJ2-5|12|-|-
CASSLGGGTQYF
TGTGCCAGCAGCTTGGGGGGCGGGACCCAGTACTTC
>TRBV5-1|TRBJ2-7|14|few|-
CASSQGGSSYEQYF
TGCGCCAGCAGTCAGGGGGGAAGCTCCTACGAGCAGTACTTC
>TRBV7-9|TRBJ1-2|13|-|-
CASSLMGDYGYTF
TGTGCCAGCAGCTTAATGGGAGACTATGGCTACACCTTC
>TRBV7-2|TRBJ2-3|13|-|TRBD2
CASSGRGGDTQYF
TGTGCCAGCAGTGGGAGGGGCGGAGATACGCAGTATTTT
>TRBV28|TRBJ1-1|15|-|-
CASSSASGDNTEAFF
TGTGCCAGCAGTTCCGCTTCCGGGGATAACACTGAAGCTTTCTTT
>TRBV19|TRBJ2-2|15|-|-
CASTRRQGYTGELFF
TGTGCCAGTACCAGGAGGCAGGGGTACACCGGGGAGCTGTTTTTT
>TRBV6-5|TRBJ1-2|13|-|-
CASNTQGTYGYTF
TGTGCCAGCAACACCCAGGGGACCTATGGCTACACCTTC